The clone carrying this T cell receptor (beta chain) was found once. The ends lost 3 bases at V and 0 bases at J; junction bases unmatched: 1. The germline gives CDR1 ENHRY, CDR2 SYGVKD. The CDR3 totals 15 residues. Measured with immunoSEQ multiplex PCR; TCRdb has only the in-frame clones, and not every one. This sample yields 50,000 to 55,000 clones, of which around 87% are seen a single time; under 4.5% belongs to the top ten. This specimen belongs to a study of blood T cell repertoires in COVID-19. The source material was peripheral blood. This sequence was found in a man between 45 and 60 years old with acute or convalescent COVID-19. The chain uses TRBV10-3 and TRBJ2-1; 8 positions agree with TRBD2. In nucleotides, the CDR3 is TGTGCCATCAGTGACGGGACTAGCTCCTACAATGAGCAGTTCTTC. Amino acid sequence: CAISDGTSSYNEQFF.